Presented here are 12 T cell receptor beta chains from one specimen sequenced in a study of early T cells in non-severe SARS-CoV-2 infection. TCRdb called the 5' RACE reads again in MiXCR, with one record for every CDR3 protein. The profile shows 55,000 to 85,000 distinct CDR3 sequences, 12% to 15% of them singletons. Material: whole blood. These receptors all come from an adult who was a healthcare worker with PCR-confirmed SARS-CoV-2 infection or an uninfected control (not recorded which).

This clonotype came up many times. The rearrangement joins TRBV20-1 to TRBJ1-2, with D possibly being TRBD1 (6 bases). Trimming pared 5 bases from V and 2 bases from J, leaving 18 bases between. The germline CDR1 and CDR2 sequences are DFQATT and SNEGSKA (reference sequence). This CDR3 contains 15 residues. The CDR3 here is CSAGVLDRRNYGYTF. In nucleotides, the CDR3 is TGCAGTGCTGGTGTTTTGGACAGACGCAACTATGGCTACACCTTC.

The rearrangement joins TRBV18 to TRBJ1-1; no definite D call. Germline CDR1 is KGHSH and CDR2 is LQKENI. Trimming shortened V by 4 bases and J by 1 base, and 16 bases separated the two germline ends. This CDR3 region has 16 residues. The chain's CDR3 is CASSLLEWAENTEAFF. CDR3 sequence (DNA): TGTGCCAGCTCACTCCTTGAGTGGGCAGAGAACACTGAAGCTTTCTTT.

This chain connects TRBV6-1 to TRBJ1-1; D gene unclear. Germline loops: CDR1 MNHNS, CDR2 SASEGT. V lost 7 bases to trimming and J lost 4 bases, with 16 bases between them. This CDR3 has 14 amino acids. The CDR3 coding sequence is TGTGCCAGCATCCCCGAGGGTGGACGCACTGAAGCTTTCTTT. Translation: CASIPEGGRTEAFF.

This clonotype was recorded a few times. This chain connects TRBV7-2 to TRBJ1-3; TRBD1 might be the D (6 bases). The CDR3 runs to 16 residues. The V end lost 3 bases, the J end lost 0 bases, and 12 bases lay between the germline ends. The germline V gene encodes CDR1 SGHTA and CDR2 FQGNSA. The CDR3 DNA sequence: TGTGCCAGCAGCTTGGAAGGGACAACCTCTGGAAACACCATATATTTT. This sequence encodes CASSLEGTTSGNTIYF. Full variable domain (missing parts from reference TRBV7-2 and TRBJ1-3): GAGVSQSPSNKVTEKGKDVELRCDPISGHTALYWYRQSLGQGLEFLIYFQGNSAPDKSGLPSDRFSAERTGGSVSTLTIQRTQQEDSAVYLCASSLEGTTSGNTIYFGEGSWLTVV.

This clonotype was picked up a small number of times. This chain connects TRBV5-5 to TRBJ2-7; a weak D match, TRBD2 (6 bases). The CDR3 totals 13 residues. The V end was cut by 3 bases, the J end by 4 bases, with 11 bases between. Germline CDR1 and CDR2: SGHKS and YYEKEE (reference sequence). CDR3: CASSWDSKYEQYF. CDR3 coding DNA: TGTGCCAGCAGCTGGGACTCCAAGTACGAGCAGTACTTC.

This clonotype was seen at least ten times. The V gene is TRBV6-5, the J gene TRBJ1-1; D unresolved. V was trimmed by 1 base and J by 9 bases, leaving 15 bases between them. Germline V CDR1 and CDR2: MNHEY, SVGAGI. The CDR3 has 14 residues. Here the CDR3 DNA reads TGTGCCAGCAGTTACTTTGGAGCCGGGGAGAAAGCTTTCTTT. This translates into CASSYFGAGEKAFF.

There are a few counts of this clonotype. CDR3 sequence reads: CASSYVREGTQYF. The CDR3 coding sequence is TGTGCCAGCAGTTACGTTCGGGAAGGGACCCAGTACTTC. This chain joins TRBV6-2 or TRBV6-3 and TRBJ2-5, with D possibly TRBD2 on 5 matching bases. Germline V CDR1 and CDR2: MNHEY, SVGEGT. V was trimmed by 2 bases and J by 7 bases, leaving 11 bases between them. The CDR3 sequence is 13 residues long.

This chain connects TRBV6-6 to TRBJ1-1; D is uncertain. CDR1 is MNHNY and CDR2 is SVGAGI in the germline V gene (reference sequence). The CDR3 has 12 amino acids. V lost 6 bases to trimming and J lost 1 base, with 6 bases between them. The CDR3: CASRIENTEAFF. For the CDR3, the DNA is TGTGCCAGCAGGATAGAGAACACTGAAGCTTTCTTT.

This clonotype was found a few times. The chain has TRBV6-5 and TRBJ2-3; D not certain. Germline lookup yields CDR1 MNHEY and CDR2 SVGAGI. Trimming removed 5 bases from V and 2 bases from J, with 2 bases in between. The CDR3 is 11 residues long. The CDR3 sequence: CASSTTDTQYF. CDR3 DNA sequence: TGTGCCAGCAGTACCACAGATACGCAGTATTTT.

In its sample, this clonotype was seen many times. The chain links TRBV20-1 to TRBJ2-1; no definite D call. The CDR3 extends over 16 amino acids. Trimming took off 3 bases at V and 5 bases at J, with 20 bases between the two ends. Germline loops: CDR1 DFQATT, CDR2 SNEGSKA (reference sequence). In DNA, the CDR3 is TGCAGTGCTAGGAGTCCCGATCTGGGGTGGGACAATGAGCAGTTCTTC. Translation: CSARSPDLGWDNEQFF.

V is TRBV5-6 and J is TRBJ1-4, with a tentative D call TRBD1 (5 bases). This CDR3 spans 12 amino acids. Germline lookup yields CDR1 SGHDT and CDR2 YYEEEE. V dropped 4 bases and J dropped 6 bases, with 7 bases sitting between them. DNA for the CDR3: TGTGCCAGCAGCGTGACAGATGAAAAACTGTTTTTT. Translating it yields CASSVTDEKLFF.

This clonotype showed up just a few times. The chain links TRBV4-3 to TRBJ2-3, with D perhaps assigned TRBD1 or TRBD2 (6 bases each). Germline loops: CDR1 LGHNA, CDR2 YSLEER. The V and J ends lost 8 bases and 4 bases respectively, with 19 bases between them. The CDR3 is made up of 15 amino acids. The CDR3 protein is CASSGEGGRSDTQYF. The DNA of the CDR3 is TGCGCCAGCTCCGGCGAGGGGGGCCGGTCAGATACGCAGTATTTT.